What follows are 11 T cell receptor beta chains derived from one specimen sequenced in a study of identical twins. TCRdb recomputed calls from the 5' RACE reads with MiXCR, one row per CDR3 protein. The data contain 1.5 million to 2 million distinct CDR3 sequences, 25% to 35% of them singletons. The specimen sequenced was cord blood. All receptors derive from a newborn girl in good health.

J is TRBJ2-1 and V is TRBV20-1; perhaps TRBD1 as D (5 bases). Germline-derived CDR1 and CDR2 are DFQATT and SNEGSKA (reference sequence). Trimming took off 2 bases at V and 2 bases at J, with 13 bases between the two ends. This CDR3 is 15 amino acids long. The CDR3 is CSARRGWGTYNEQFF. Here the CDR3 DNA reads TGCAGTGCTAGAAGGGGATGGGGCACCTACAATGAGCAGTTCTTC.

The rearrangement uses TRBV7-8 and TRBJ2-1; possibly TRBD2 for D (5 bases). Germline lookup yields CDR1 SGHVS and CDR2 FQNEAQ. The CDR3 is made up of 15 amino acids. V lost 5 bases and J 4 bases, leaving 15 bases between the germline ends. CDR3 sequence: CASSGSGSLYNEQFF. Written as DNA, the CDR3 is TGTGCCAGCAGCGGGAGCGGTTCATTATACAATGAGCAGTTCTTC.

The chain joins TRBV20-1 to TRBJ2-3, with 10 bases fitting TRBD2. CDR3 size: 16 residues. Unmatched junction bases numbered 6, after V lost 3 bases and J lost 0 bases. Germline values: CDR1 DFQATT, CDR2 SNEGSKA (reference sequence). CDR3 sequence: CSASPLLAGSTDTQYF. CDR3 in DNA: TGCAGTGCTAGCCCCTTACTAGCGGGAAGCACAGATACGCAGTATTTT.

This clonotype was found a few times. V and J are TRBV6-2 or TRBV6-3 and TRBJ2-7; perhaps TRBD2 as D (5 bases). Germline loops: CDR1 MNHEY, CDR2 SVGEGT. The CDR3 totals 14 residues. The V and J ends lost 6 bases and 3 bases respectively, with 15 bases between them. The CDR3 bases are TGTGCCAGCAGAAAGGGTGGTAGCGTCTACGAGCAGTACTTC. It yields the protein CASRKGGSVYEQYF.

The V and J genes are TRBV20-1 and TRBJ1-3, with D uncertain. This CDR3 is built from 14 residues. CDR1 is DFQATT, CDR2 SNEGSKA, per germline (reference sequence). V was pared by 4 bases and J by 0 bases, with 10 bases between. The CDR3 DNA is TGCAGTGCTAATGAGGCTAGCTCTGGAAACACCATATATTTT. It specifies CSANEASSGNTIYF.

This clonotype has a single count. The chain recombines TRBV6-1 with TRBJ1-5; D uncertain. CDR3 size: 13 residues. V was cut by 1 base and J by 9 bases, with 10 bases left in between. Germline V gene sequence: CDR1 MNHNS, CDR2 SASEGT. CDR3 nucleotide sequence: TGTGCCAGCAGTGAAGGGGAGATCAGGCCCCAGCATTTT. It codes for CASSEGEIRPQHF.

This chain uses TRBV30 with TRBJ1-2; D unclear. Germline V gives CDR1 GTSNPN, CDR2 SVGIG (reference sequence). CDR3 length: 12 residues. Trimming removed 3 bases at V and 0 bases at J, with 5 bases between. The CDR3 sequence: CAWSGANYGYTF. The CDR3 DNA reads TGTGCCTGGAGCGGGGCTAACTATGGCTACACCTTC.

The chain has TRBV2 and TRBJ2-3; 7 bases align to TRBD2. V was clipped by 6 bases and J by 4 bases; unmatched bases: 7. This CDR3 has 14 amino acids. CDR1 and CDR2 from the germline V gene are SNHLY and FYNNEI. The DNA for the CDR3 is TGTGCCAGCAGGAGGGAGGGCCCCGCAGATACGCAGTATTTT. Amino acid sequence: CASRREGPADTQYF. Filled out from reference TRBV2 and TRBJ2-3, the complete variable domain reads EPEVTQTPSHQVTQMGQEVILRCVPISNHLYFYWYRQILGQKVEFLVSFYNNEISEKSEIFDDQFSVERPDGSNFTLKIRSTKLEDSAMYFCASRREGPADTQYFGPGTRLTVL.

This rearrangement joins TRBV20-1 to TRBJ1-4, with D possibly matching TRBD1 (6 bases). Germline-derived CDR1 and CDR2 are DFQATT and SNEGSKA (reference sequence). This CDR3 has 17 residues. V was clipped by 6 bases and J by 3 bases, with 23 bases between them. The CDR3 nucleotides are TGCAGTGCCCCCAAACCCGGGGGGCAATATGCTAATGAAAAACTGTTTTTT. Its translation: CSAPKPGGQYANEKLFF.

V usage is TRBV10-3 and J usage is TRBJ2-5; 9 nucleotides match TRBD2. The CDR3 is 16 amino acids. V dropped 4 bases and J dropped 11; count of bases not matched to a gene: 17. CDR1 is ENHRY, CDR2 SYGVKD, per germline. This CDR3 reads CAISAGGAGGPLEQYF. The DNA for the CDR3 is TGTGCCATCAGTGCGGGAGGAGCGGGAGGCCCTCTTGAGCAGTACTTC.

The V gene is TRBV28, the J gene TRBJ2-7; 9 positions agree with TRBD2. CDR1 is MDHEN, CDR2 SYDVKM, per germline. The V and J ends lost 2 bases and 9 bases, in that order; junction bases with no gene match: 8. The length of the CDR3 is 14 residues. Written as DNA, the CDR3 is TGTGCCAGCAGTTTAGCTAGCGGGAATGGTGTGCAGTACTTC. Translating it yields CASSLASGNGVQYF.